Sequencing of this TCR beta chain was carried out in a study of T cell responses to AZD1222 COVID-19 vaccine. In regard to this clone: Its antigen is not identified.

The germline V gene encodes CDR1 KGHSH and CDR2 LQKENI. Germline trimming cut 5 bases from V and 8 bases from J; bases unmatched to any gene: 9. The CDR3 runs to 14 residues. Produced via immunoSEQ multiplex PCR; TCRdb's table is partial and in-frame only. The sample includes about 270,000 clones, approximately 94% seen only once; the top ten take roughly 0.51%. Study-wide results and limits: Nearly half of unique spike-specific TCRs reportedly avoided B.1.351 and B.1.1.7 mutated regions.

The chain is built from TRBV18 and TRBJ1-2; 9 nucleotides line up with TRBD1. The sample here was peripheral blood, taken 28 days after the second AZD1222 dose. This sequence originates from an adult who received the AZD1222 COVID-19 vaccine. CDR3 region: CASSTGTGIDGYTF. DNA of the CDR3: TGTGCCAGCTCAACCGGGACAGGGATAGACGGCTACACCTTC.